This TCR beta chain was identified in a study of shared clonotypes between healthy human individuals. Study as a whole: Each donor had three CD4 naive, three CD4 memory, two CD8 naive and one CD8 memory plate.

Study results and limitations: Richness estimates generally favored naive over memory subsets.

Genomic DNA of each subset was evenly split across several immunoSEQ plates. In the authors' workflow: Filtering was not the same, since immunoSEQ gave junction-only sequences without quality scores. Assay used: immunoSEQ multiplex PCR; TCRdb lists only in-frame clones, some missing. V and J calls and clone size are given by that table; D and trimming were obtained from the DNA. In the table there are about 960,000 clones, approximately 80% of which are singletons. This clone was detected many times. Its target is not known. The germline V gene encodes CDR1 LNHDA and CDR2 SQIVND (reference sequence). Trimming removed 0 bases at V and 1 base at J, with 6 bases between. The CDR3 consists of 14 residues.

This clonotype was sampled from a man younger than 30 in good health. The sequenced sample consisted of memory CD4+ T cells sorted from blood. The subset denotes: CD45RA-negative fraction. The chain joins TRBV19 to TRBJ1-1; D is unclear. The CDR3 loop reads CASSIDSRNTEAFF. In DNA form, the CDR3 reads TGTGCCAGTAGTATAGACAGCCGGAACACTGAAGCTTTCTTT.